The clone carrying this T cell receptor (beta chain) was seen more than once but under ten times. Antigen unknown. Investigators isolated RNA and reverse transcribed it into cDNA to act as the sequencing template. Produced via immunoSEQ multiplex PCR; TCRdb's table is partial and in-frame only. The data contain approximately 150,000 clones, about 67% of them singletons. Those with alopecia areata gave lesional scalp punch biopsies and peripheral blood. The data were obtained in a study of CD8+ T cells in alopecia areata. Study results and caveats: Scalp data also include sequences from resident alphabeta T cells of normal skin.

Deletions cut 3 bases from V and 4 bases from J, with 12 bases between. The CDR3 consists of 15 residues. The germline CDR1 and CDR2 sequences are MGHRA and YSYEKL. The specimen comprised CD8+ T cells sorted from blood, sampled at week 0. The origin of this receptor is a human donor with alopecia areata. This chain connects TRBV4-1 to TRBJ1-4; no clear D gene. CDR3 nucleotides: TGCGCCAGCAGCCACCCAAGAAGGGTTAATGAAAAACTGTTTTTT. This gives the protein CASSHPRRVNEKLFF.